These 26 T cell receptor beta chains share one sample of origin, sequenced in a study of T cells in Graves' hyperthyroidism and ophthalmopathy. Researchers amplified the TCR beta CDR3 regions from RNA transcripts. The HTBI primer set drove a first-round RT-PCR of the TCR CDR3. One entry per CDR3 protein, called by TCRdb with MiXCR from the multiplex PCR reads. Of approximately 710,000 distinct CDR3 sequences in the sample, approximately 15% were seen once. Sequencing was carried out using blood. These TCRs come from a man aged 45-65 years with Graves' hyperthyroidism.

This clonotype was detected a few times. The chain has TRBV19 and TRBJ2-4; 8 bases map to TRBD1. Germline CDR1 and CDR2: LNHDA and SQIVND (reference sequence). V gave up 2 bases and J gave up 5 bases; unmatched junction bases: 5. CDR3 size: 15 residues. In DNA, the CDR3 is TGTGCCAGTAGTATACAGGACAGGGAGGAAAACATTCAGTACTTC. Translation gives CASSIQDREENIQYF.

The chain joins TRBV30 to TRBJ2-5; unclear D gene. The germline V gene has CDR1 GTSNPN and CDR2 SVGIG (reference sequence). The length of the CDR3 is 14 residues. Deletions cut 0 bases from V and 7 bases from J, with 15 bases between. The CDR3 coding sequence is TGTGCCTGGAGTGTGAAATCCCTGTGGGGGACCCAGTACTTC. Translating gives CAWSVKSLWGTQYF.

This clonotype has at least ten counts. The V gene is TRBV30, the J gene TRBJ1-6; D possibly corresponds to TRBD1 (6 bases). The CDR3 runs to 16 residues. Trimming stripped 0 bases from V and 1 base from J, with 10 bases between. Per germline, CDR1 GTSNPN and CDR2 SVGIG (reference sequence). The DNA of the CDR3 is TGTGCCTGGAGTGTAGGGGGTGCTTCCTATAATTCACCCCTCCACTTT. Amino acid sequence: CAWSVGGASYNSPLHF.

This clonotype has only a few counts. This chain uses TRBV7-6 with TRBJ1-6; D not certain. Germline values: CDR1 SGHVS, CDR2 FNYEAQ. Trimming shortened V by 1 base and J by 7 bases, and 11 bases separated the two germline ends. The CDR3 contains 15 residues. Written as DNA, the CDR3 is TGTGCCAGCAGCTTAGAGGGAGGCGGGAATTCACCCCTCCACTTT. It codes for CASSLEGGGNSPLHF.

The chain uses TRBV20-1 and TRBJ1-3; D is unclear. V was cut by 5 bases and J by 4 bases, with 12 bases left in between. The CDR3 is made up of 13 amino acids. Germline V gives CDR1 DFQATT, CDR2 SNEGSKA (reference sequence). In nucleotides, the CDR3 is TGCAGTGCTGGTTCAAGGTCGGGAAACACCATATATTTT. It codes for CSAGSRSGNTIYF.

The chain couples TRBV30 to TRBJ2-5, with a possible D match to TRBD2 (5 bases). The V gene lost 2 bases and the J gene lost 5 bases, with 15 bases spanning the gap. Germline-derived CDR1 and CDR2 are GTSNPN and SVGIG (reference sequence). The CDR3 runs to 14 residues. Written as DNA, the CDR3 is TGTGCCTGGAGTCTTGGTGCGGGCGATGAGACCCAGTACTTC. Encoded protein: CAWSLGAGDETQYF. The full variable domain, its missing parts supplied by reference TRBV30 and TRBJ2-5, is SQTIHQWPATLVQPVGSPLSLECTVEGTSNPNLYWYRQAAGRGLQLLFYSVGIGQISSEVPQNLSASRPQDRQFILSSKKLLLSDSGFYLCAWSLGAGDETQYFGPGTRLLVL.

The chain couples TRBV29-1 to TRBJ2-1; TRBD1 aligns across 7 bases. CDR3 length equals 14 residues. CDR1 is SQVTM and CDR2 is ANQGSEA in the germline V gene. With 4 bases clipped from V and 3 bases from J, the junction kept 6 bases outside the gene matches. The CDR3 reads CSVVAGGNYNEQFF. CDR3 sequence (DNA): TGCAGCGTTGTAGCAGGGGGAAACTACAATGAGCAGTTCTTC.

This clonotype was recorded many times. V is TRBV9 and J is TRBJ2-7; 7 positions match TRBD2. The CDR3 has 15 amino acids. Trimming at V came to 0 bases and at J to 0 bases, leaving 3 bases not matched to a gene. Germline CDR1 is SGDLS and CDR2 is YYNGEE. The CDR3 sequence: CASSVARGSSYEQYF. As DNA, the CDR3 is TGTGCCAGCAGCGTAGCCCGCGGGAGCTCCTACGAGCAGTACTTC.

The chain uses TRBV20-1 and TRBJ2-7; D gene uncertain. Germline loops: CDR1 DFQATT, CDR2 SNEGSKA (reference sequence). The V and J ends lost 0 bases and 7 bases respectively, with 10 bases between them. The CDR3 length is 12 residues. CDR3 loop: CSARERTFEQYF. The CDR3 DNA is TGCAGTGCTAGAGAAAGGACCTTTGAGCAGTACTTC.

CDR3 DNA: TGTGCCAGCACGGGCTCCTACGAGCAGTACTTC. As protein: CASTGSYEQYF. The chain has TRBV6-1 and TRBJ2-7; D is unclear. V was trimmed by 7 bases and J by 0 bases, leaving 4 bases between them. Germline V gives CDR1 MNHNS, CDR2 SASEGT. The CDR3 runs 11 residues.

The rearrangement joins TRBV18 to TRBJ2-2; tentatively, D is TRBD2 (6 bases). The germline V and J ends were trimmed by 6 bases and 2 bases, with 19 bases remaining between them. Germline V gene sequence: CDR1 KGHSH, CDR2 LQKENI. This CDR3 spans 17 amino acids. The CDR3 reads CASSPRRRDQNTGELFF. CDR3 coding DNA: TGTGCCAGCTCCCCTAGGAGGCGGGACCAAAACACCGGGGAGCTGTTTTTT.

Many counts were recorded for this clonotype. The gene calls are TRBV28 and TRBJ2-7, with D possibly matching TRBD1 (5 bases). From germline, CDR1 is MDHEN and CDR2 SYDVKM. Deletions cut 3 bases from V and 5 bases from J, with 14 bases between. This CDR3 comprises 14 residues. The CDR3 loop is CASSFRGWGNEQYF. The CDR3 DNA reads TGTGCCAGCAGTTTTAGGGGCTGGGGCAACGAGCAGTACTTC.

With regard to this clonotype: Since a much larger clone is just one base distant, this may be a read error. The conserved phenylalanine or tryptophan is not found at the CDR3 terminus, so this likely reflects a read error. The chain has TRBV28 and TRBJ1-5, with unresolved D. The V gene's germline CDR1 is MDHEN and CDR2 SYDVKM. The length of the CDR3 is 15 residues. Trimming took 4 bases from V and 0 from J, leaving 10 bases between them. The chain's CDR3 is CASSSGQHSNQPQHC. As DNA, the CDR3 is TGTGCCAGCAGTTCCGGCCAGCATAGCAATCAGCCCCAGCATTGT.

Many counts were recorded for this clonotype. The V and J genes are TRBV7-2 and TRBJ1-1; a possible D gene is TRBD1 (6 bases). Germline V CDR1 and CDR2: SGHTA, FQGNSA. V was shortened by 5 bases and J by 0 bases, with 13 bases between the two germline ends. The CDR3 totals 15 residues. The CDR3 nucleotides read TGTGCCAGCAGCCTTCCTCAGGGGATGAACACTGAAGCTTTCTTT. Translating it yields CASSLPQGMNTEAFF. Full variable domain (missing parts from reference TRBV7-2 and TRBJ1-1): GAGVSQSPSNKVTEKGKDVELRCDPISGHTALYWYRQSLGQGLEFLIYFQGNSAPDKSGLPSDRFSAERTGGSVSTLTIQRTQQEDSAVYLCASSLPQGMNTEAFFGQGTRLTVV.

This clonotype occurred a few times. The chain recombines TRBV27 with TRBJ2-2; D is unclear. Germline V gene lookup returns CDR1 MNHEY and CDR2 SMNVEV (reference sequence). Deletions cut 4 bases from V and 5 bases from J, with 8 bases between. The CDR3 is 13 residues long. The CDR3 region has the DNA TGTGCCAGCAGTTCCCTCAGGACCGGGGAGCTGTTTTTT. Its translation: CASSSLRTGELFF.

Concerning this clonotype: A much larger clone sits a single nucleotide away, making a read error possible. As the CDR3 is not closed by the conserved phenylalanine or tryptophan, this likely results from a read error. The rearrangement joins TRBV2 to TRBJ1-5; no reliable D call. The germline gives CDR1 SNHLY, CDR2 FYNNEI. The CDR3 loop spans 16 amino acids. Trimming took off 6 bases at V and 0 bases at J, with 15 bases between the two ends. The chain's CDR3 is CASSLGPAYSNQPQHV. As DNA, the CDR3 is TGTGCCAGCAGCTTAGGACCAGCTTATAGCAATCAGCCCCAGCATGTT.

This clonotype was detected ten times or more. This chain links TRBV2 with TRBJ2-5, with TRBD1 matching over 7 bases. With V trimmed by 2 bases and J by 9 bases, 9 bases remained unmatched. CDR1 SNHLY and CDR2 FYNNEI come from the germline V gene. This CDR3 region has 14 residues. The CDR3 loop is CASSEQAGGMSQYF. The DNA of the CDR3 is TGTGCCAGCAGTGAACAGGCAGGGGGTATGTCCCAGTACTTC.

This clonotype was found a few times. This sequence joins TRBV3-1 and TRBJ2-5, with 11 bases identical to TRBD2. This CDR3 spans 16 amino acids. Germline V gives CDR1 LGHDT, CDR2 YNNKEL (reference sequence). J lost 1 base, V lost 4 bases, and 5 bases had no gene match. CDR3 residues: CASSPQGLAAQETQYF. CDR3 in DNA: TGTGCCAGCAGCCCTCAGGGACTAGCGGCCCAAGAGACCCAGTACTTC.

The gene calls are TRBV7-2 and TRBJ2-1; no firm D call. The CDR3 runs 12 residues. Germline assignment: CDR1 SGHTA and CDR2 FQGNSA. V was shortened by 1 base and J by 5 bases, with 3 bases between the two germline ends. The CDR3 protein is CASSLDDNEQFF. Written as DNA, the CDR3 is TGTGCCAGCAGCTTAGATGACAATGAGCAGTTCTTC.

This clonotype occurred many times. DNA of the CDR3: TGTGCCAGCAGTTTACCACCCCTGAACACTGAAGCTTTCTTT. Its protein product is CASSLPPLNTEAFF. V gene TRBV12-3 or TRBV12-4 combines with J gene TRBJ1-1; D not certain. The CDR3 runs 14 residues. V was trimmed by 2 bases and J by 0 bases, leaving 7 bases between them.

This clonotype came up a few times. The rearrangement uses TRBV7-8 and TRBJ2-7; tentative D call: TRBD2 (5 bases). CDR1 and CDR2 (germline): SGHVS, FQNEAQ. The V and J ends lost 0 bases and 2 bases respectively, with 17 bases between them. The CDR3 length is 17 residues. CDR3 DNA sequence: TGTGCCAGCAGCTTAGCCCCCGGGAACCTTTACCCCTACGAGCAGTACTTC. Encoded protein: CASSLAPGNLYPYEQYF.

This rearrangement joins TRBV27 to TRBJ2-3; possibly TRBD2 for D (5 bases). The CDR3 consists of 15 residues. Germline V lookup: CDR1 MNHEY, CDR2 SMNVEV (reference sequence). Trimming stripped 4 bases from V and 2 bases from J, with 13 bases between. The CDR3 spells CASSSLARDTDTQYF. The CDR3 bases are TGTGCCAGCAGTTCCCTCGCCCGGGACACAGATACGCAGTATTTT.

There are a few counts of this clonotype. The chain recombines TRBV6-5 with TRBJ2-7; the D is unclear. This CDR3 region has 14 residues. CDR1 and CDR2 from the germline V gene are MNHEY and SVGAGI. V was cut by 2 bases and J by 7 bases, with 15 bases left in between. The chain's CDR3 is CASSYRSPVSEQYF. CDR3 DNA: TGTGCCAGCAGTTACCGCAGCCCTGTTAGTGAGCAGTACTTC.

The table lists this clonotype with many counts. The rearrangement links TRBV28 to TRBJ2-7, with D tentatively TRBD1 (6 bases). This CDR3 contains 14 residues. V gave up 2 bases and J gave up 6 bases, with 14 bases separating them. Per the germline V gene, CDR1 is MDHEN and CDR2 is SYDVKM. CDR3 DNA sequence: TGTGCCAGCAGTTTAGGACAGATCACCTCCGAGCAGTACTTC. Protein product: CASSLGQITSEQYF.

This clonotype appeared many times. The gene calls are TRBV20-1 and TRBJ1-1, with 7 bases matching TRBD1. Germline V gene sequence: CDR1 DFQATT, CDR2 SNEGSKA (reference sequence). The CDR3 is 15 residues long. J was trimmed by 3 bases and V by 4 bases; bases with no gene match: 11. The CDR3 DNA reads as TGCAGTGCTAAAGAATCCGGGACAGCGTACACTGAAGCTTTCTTT. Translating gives CSAKESGTAYTEAFF.

CDR3 DNA: TGTGCCAGCAGTGCTCGTGAGTCCAGCAATTCACCCCTCCACTTT. It is translated as CASSARESSNSPLHF. J is TRBJ1-6 and V is TRBV6-2 or TRBV6-3; D not resolved. Germline CDR1 is MNHEY and CDR2 is SVGEGT. The CDR3 loop spans 15 amino acids. V shed 5 bases and J shed 7 bases, with 15 bases lying between them.